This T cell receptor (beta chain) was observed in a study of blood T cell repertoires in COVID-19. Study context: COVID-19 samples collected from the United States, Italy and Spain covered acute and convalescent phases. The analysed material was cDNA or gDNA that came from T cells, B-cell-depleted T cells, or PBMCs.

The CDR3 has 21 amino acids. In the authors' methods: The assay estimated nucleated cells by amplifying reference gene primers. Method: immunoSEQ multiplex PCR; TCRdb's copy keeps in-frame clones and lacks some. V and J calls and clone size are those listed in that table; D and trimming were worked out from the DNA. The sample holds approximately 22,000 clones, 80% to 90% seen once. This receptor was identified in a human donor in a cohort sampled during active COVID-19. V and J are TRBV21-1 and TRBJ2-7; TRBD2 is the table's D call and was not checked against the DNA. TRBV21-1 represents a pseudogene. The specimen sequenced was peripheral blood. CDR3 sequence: CASSTTKHHLLRFCCYYEQYF. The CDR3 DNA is TGTGCCAGCAGCACAACTAAGCACCATCTACTGAGGTTCTGTTGCTACTACGAGCAGTACTTC.